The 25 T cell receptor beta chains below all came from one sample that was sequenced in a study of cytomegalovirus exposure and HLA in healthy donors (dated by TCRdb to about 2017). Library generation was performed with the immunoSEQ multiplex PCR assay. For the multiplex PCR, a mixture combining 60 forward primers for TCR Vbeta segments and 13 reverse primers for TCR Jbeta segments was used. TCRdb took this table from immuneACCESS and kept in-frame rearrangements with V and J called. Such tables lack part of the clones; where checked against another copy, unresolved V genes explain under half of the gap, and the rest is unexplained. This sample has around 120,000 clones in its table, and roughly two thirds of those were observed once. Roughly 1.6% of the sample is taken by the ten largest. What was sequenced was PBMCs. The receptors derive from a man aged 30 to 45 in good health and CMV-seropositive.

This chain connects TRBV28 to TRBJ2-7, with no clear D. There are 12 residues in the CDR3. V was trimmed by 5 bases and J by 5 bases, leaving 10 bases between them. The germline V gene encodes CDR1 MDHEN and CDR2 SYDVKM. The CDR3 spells CASSPLGDEQYF. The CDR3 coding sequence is TGTGCCAGCAGTCCCCTAGGCGACGAGCAGTACTTC.

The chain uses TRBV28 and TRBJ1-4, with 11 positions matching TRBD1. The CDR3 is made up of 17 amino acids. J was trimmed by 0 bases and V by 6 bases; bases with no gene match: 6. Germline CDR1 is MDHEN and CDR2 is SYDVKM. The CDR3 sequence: CASRDRGRFSTNEKLFF. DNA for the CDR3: TGTGCCAGCAGGGACAGGGGGCGGTTTTCAACTAATGAAAAACTGTTTTTT.

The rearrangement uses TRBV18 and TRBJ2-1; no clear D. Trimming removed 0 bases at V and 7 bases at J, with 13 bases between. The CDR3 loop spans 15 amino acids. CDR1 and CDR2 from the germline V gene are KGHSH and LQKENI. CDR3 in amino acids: CASSPPGGGLNEQFF. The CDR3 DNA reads TGTGCCAGCTCACCACCTGGCGGTGGCCTTAATGAGCAGTTCTTC.

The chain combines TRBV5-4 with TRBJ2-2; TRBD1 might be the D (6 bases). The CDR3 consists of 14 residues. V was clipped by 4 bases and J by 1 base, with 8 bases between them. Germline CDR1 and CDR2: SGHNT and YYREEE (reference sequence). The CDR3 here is CASSPGQNTGELFF. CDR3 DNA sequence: TGTGCCAGCAGCCCGGGACAGAACACCGGGGAGCTGTTTTTT. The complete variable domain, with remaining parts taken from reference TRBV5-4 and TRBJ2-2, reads ETGVTQSPTHLIKTRGQQVTLRCSSQSGHNTVSWYQQALGQGPQFIFQYYREEENGRGNFPPRFSGLQFPNYSSELNVNALELDDSALYLCASSPGQNTGELFFGEGSRLTVL.

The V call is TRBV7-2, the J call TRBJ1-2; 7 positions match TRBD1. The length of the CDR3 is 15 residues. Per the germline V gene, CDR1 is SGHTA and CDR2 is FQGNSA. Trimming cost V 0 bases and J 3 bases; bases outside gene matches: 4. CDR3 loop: CASSLAPDRDYGYTF. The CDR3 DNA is TGTGCCAGCAGCTTAGCACCAGACAGGGACTATGGCTACACCTTC.

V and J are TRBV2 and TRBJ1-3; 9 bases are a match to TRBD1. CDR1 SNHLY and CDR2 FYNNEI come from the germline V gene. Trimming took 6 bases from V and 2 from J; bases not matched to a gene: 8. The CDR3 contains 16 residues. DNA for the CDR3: TGTGCCAGCAGACAATACAGGGGGCGAGCTGGAAACACCATATATTTT. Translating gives CASRQYRGRAGNTIYF.

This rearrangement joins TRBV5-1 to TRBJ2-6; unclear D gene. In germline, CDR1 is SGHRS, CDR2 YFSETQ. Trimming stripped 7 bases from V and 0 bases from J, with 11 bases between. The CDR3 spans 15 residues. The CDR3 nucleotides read TGCGCCAGCTATACCAGTACCTCTGGGGCCAACGTCCTGACTTTC. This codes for CASYTSTSGANVLTF.

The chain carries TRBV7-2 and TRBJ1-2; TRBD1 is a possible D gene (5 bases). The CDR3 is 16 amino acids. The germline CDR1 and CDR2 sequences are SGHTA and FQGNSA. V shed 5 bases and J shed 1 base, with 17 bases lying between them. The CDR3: CASSVPWGSYNYGYTF. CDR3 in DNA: TGTGCCAGCAGCGTCCCATGGGGCAGTTATAACTATGGCTACACCTTC.

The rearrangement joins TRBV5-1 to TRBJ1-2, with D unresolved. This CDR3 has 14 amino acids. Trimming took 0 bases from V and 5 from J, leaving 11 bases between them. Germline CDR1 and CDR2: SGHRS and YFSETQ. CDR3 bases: TGCGCCAGCAGCTTGGAAGGCGAGGATTATGGCTACACCTTC. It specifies CASSLEGEDYGYTF.

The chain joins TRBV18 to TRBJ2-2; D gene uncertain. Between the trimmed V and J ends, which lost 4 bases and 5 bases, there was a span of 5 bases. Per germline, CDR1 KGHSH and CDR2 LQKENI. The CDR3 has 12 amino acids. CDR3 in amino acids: CASSLVTGELFF. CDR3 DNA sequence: TGTGCCAGCTCACTAGTGACCGGGGAGCTGTTTTTT. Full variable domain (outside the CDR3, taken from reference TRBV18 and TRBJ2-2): NAGVMQNPRHLVRRRGQEARLRCSPMKGHSHVYWYRQLPEEGLKFMVYLQKENIIDESGMPKERFSAEFPKEGPSILRIQQVVRGDSAAYFCASSLVTGELFFGEGSRLTVL.

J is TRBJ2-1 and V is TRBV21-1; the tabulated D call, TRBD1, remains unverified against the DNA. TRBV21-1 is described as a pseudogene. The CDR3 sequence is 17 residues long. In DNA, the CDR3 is TGTGCCAGCAGCAGAACCCACCGGGACAGGGCTTCCAATGAGCAGTTCTTC. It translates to CASSRTHRDRASNEQFF.

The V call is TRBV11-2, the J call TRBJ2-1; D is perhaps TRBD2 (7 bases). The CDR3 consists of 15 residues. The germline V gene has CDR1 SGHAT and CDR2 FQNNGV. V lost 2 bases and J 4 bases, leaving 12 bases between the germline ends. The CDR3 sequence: CASSLTAGAYNEQFF. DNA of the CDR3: TGTGCCAGCAGCTTAACTGCGGGGGCTTACAATGAGCAGTTCTTC. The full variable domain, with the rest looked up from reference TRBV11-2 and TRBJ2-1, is EAGVAQSPRYKIIEKRQSVAFWCNPISGHATLYWYQQILGQGPKLLIQFQNNGVVDDSQLPKDRFSAERLKGVDSTLKIQPAKLEDSAVYLCASSLTAGAYNEQFFGPGTRLTVL.

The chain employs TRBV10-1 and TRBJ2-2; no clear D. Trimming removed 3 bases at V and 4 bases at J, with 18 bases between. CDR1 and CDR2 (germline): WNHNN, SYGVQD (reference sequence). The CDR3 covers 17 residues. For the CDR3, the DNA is TGCGCCAGCAGTGATGAGGATTCGGGTTCCGGCACCGGGGAGCTGTTTTTT. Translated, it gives CASSDEDSGSGTGELFF.

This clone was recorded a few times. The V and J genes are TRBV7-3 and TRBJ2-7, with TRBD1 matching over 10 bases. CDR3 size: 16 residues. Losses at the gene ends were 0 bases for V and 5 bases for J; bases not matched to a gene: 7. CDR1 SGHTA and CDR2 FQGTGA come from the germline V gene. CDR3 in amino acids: CASSLTGTGEINEQYF. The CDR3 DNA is TGTGCCAGCAGCTTAACGGGGACAGGGGAAATAAACGAGCAGTACTTC.

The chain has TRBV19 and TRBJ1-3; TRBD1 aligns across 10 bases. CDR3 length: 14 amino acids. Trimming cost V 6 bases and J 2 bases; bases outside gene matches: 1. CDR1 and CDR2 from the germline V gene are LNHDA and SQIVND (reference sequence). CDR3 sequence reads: CASRTGGTGNTIYF. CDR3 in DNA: TGTGCCAGTAGGACAGGGGGCACTGGAAACACCATATATTTT.

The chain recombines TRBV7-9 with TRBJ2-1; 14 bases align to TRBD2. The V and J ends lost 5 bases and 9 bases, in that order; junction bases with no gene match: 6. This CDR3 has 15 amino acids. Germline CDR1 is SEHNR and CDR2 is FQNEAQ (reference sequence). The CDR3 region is CASSRGTSGSGEQFF. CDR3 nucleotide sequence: TGTGCCAGCAGCCGGGGGACTAGCGGGAGTGGTGAGCAGTTCTTC.

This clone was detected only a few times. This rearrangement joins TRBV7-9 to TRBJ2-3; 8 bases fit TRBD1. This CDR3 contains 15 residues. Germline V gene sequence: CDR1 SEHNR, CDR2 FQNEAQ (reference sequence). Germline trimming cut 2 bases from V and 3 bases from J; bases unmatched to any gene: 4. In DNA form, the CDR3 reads TGTGCCAGCAGCTTACCGACAGGGGAAACAGATACGCAGTATTTT. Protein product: CASSLPTGETDTQYF.

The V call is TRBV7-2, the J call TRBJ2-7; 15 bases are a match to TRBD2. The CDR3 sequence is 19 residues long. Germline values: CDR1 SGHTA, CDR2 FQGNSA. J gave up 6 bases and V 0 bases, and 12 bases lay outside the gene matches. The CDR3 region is CASSLALRTSGRALPEQYF. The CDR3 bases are TGTGCCAGCAGCTTAGCACTCCGGACTAGCGGGAGGGCCCTCCCCGAGCAGTACTTC.

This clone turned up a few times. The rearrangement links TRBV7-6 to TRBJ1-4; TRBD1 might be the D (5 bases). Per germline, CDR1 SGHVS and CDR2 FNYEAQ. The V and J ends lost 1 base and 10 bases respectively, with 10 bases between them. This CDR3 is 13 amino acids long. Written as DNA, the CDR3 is TGTGCCAGCAGCTTAGAACAGGCTGGAAAACTGTTTTTT. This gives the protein CASSLEQAGKLFF.

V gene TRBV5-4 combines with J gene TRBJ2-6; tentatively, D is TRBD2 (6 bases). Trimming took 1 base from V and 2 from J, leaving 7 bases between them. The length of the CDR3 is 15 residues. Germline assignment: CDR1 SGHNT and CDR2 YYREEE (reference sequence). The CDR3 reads CASSLIAAGANVLTF. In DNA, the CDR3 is TGTGCCAGCAGCTTGATAGCGGCTGGGGCCAACGTCCTGACTTTC.

In nucleotides, the CDR3 is TGCAGCGTTGGTTGGGACAGGGGAAATGAAGCTTTCTTT. Translation gives CSVGWDRGNEAFF. The chain recombines TRBV29-1 with TRBJ1-1, with 10 bases identical to TRBD1. Germline trimming cut 4 bases from V and 7 bases from J; bases unmatched to any gene: 6. Germline V gene lookup returns CDR1 SQVTM and CDR2 ANQGSEA. This CDR3 is built from 13 residues.

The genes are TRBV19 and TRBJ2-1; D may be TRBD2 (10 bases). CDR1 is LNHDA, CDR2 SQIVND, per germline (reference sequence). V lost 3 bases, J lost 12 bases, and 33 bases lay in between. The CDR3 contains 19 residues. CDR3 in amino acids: CASSIAAGQGKSGRVRQFF. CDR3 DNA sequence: TGTGCCAGTAGTATCGCGGCCGGACAGGGGAAAAGCGGGAGGGTCAGGCAGTTCTTC.

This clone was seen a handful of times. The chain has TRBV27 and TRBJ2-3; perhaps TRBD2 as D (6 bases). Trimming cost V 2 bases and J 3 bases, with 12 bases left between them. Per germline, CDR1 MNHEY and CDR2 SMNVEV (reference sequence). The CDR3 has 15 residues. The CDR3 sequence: CASSLRPRGTDTQYF. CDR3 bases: TGTGCCAGCAGTTTAAGGCCCCGGGGGACAGATACGCAGTATTTT.

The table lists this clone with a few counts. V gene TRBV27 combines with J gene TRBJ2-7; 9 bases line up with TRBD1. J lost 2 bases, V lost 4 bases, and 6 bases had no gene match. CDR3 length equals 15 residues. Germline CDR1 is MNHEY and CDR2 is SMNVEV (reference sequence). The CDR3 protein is CASSSTRQGAYEQYF. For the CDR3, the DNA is TGTGCCAGCAGTTCCACTAGACAGGGGGCCTACGAGCAGTACTTC.

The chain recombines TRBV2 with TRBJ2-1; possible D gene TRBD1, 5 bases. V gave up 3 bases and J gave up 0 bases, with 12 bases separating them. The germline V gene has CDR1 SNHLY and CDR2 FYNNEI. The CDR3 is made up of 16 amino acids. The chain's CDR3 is CASSDRQGYSYNEQFF. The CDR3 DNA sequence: TGTGCCAGCAGTGATCGGCAGGGTTACTCCTACAATGAGCAGTTCTTC.